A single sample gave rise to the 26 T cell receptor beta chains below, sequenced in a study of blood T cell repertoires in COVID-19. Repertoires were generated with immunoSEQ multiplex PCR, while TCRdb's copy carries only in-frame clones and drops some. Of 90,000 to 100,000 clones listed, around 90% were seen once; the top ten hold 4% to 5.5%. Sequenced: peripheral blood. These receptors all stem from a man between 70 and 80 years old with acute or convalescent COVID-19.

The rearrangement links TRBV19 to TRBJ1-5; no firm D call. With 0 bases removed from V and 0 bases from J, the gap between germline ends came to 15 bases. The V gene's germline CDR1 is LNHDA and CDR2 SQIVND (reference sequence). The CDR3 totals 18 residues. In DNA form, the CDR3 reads TGTGCCAGTAGTATAGATAAGGCAGGCTTTTATAGCAATCAGCCCCAGCATTTT. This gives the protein CASSIDKAGFYSNQPQHF. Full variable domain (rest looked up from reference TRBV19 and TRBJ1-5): DGGITQSPKYLFRKEGQNVTLSCEQNLNHDAMYWYRQDPGQGLRLIYYSQIVNDFQKGDIAEGYSVSREKKESFPLTVTSAQKNPTAFYLCASSIDKAGFYSNQPQHFGDGTRLSIL.

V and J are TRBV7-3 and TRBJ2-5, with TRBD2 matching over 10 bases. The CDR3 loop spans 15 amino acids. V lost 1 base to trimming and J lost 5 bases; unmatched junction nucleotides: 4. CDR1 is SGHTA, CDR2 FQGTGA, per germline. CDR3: CASSLSPSGGETQYF. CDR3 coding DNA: TGTGCCAGCAGCTTAAGTCCTAGCGGGGGTGAGACCCAGTACTTC. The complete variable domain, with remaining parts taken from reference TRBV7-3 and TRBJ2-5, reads GAGVSQTPSNKVTEKGKYVELRCDPISGHTALYWYRQSLGQGPEFLIYFQGTGAADDSGLPNDRFFAVRPEGSVSTLKIQRTERGDSAVYLCASSLSPSGGETQYFGPGTRLLVL.

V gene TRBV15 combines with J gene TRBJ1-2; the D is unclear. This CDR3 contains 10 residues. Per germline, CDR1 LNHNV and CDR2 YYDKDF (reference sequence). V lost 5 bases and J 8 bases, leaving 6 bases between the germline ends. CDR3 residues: CATSGQGYTF. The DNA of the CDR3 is TGTGCCACCAGCGGTCAGGGCTACACCTTC.

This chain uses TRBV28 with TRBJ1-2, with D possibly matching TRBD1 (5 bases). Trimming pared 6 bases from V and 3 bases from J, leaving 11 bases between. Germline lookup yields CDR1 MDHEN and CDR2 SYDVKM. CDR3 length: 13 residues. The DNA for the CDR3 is TGTGCCAGCAGCTCAGGGTTCGACTATGGCTACACCTTC. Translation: CASSSGFDYGYTF.

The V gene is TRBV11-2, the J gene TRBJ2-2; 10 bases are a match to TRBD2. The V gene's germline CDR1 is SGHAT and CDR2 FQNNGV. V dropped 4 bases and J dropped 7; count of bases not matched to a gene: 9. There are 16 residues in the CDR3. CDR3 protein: CASSSPGLASFGELFF. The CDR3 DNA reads TGTGCCAGCAGCTCACCGGGACTAGCGAGTTTCGGGGAGCTGTTTTTT. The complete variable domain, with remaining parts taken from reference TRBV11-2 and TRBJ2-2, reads EAGVAQSPRYKIIEKRQSVAFWCNPISGHATLYWYQQILGQGPKLLIQFQNNGVVDDSQLPKDRFSAERLKGVDSTLKIQPAKLEDSAVYLCASSSPGLASFGELFFGEGSRLTVL.

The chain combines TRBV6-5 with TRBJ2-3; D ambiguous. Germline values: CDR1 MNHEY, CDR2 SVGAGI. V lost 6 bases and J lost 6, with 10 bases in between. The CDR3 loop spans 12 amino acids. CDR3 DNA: TGTGCCAGCAGAAGATGGGCGGATACGCAGTATTTT. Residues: CASRRWADTQYF.

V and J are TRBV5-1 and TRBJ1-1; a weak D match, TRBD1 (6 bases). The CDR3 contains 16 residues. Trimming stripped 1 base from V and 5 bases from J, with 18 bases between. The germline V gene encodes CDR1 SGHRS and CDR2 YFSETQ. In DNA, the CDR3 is TGCGCCAGCAGCTTGCTCCTACAGGGATTCTTTACTGAAGCTTTCTTT. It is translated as CASSLLLQGFFTEAFF.

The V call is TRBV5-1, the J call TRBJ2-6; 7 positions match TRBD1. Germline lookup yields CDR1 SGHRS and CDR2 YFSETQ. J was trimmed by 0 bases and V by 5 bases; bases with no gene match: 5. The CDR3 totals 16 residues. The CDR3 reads CASRGQPSSGANVLTF. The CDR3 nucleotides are TGCGCCAGCAGGGGACAGCCCAGCTCTGGGGCCAACGTCCTGACTTTC. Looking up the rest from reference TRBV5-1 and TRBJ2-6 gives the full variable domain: KAGVTQTPRYLIKTRGQQVTLSCSPISGHRSVSWYQQTPGQGLQFLFEYFSETQRNKGNFPGRFSGRQFSNSRSEMNVSTLELGDSALYLCASRGQPSSGANVLTFGAGSRLTVL.

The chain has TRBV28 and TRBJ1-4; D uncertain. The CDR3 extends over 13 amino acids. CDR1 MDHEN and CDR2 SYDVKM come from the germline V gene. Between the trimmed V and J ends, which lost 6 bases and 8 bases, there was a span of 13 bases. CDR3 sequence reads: CASRQAKWEKLFF. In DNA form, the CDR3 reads TGTGCCAGCAGGCAGGCGAAGTGGGAAAAACTGTTTTTT.

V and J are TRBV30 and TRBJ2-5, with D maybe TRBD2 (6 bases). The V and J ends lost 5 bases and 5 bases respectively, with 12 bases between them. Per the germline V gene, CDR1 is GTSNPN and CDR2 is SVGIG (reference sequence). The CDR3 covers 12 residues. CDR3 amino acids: CAWRRGWETQYF. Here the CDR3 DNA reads TGTGCCTGGCGCCGGGGGTGGGAGACCCAGTACTTC.

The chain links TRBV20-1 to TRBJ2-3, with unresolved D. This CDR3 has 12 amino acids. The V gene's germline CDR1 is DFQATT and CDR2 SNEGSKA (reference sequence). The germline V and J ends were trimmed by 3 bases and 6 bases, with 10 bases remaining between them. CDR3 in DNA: TGCAGTGCTAGTAAGGCAGCGGATACGCAGTATTTT. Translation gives CSASKAADTQYF.

In nucleotides, the CDR3 is TGTGCCAGCAGCTTAGACAGGTTGTCTAACTATGGCTACACCTTC. It is translated as CASSLDRLSNYGYTF. The genes are TRBV11-2 and TRBJ1-2, with D unresolved. This CDR3 has 15 residues. Trimming left V 0 bases short and J 0 bases short, with 8 bases between. Germline V CDR1 and CDR2: SGHAT, FQNNGV.

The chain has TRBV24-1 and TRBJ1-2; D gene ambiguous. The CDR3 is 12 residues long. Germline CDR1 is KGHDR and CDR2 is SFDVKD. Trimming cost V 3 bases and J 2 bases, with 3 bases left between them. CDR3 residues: CATSDLNYGYTF. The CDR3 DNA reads TGTGCCACCAGTGATCTCAACTATGGCTACACCTTC.

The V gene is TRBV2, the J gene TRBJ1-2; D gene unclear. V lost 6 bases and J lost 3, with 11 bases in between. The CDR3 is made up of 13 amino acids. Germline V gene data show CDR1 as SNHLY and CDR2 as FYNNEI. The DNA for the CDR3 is TGTGCCAGCAGCCCCGGGAGGGACTATGGCTACACCTTC. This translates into CASSPGRDYGYTF.

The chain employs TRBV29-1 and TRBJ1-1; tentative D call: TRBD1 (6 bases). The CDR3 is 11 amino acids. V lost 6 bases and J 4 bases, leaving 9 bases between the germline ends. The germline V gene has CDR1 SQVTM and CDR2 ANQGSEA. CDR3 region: CSVLGGTEAFF. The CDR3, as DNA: TGCAGCGTCTTAGGGGGCACTGAAGCTTTCTTT. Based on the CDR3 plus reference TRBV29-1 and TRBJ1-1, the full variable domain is SAVISQKPSRDICQRGTSLTIQCQVDSQVTMMFWYRQQPGQSLTLIATANQGSEATYESGFVIDKFPISRPNLTFSTLTVSNMSPEDSSIYLCSVLGGTEAFFGQGTRLTVV.

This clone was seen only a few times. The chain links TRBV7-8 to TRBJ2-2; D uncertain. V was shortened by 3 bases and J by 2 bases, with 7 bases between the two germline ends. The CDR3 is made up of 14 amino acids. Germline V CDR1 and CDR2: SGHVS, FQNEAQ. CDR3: CASSFARNTGELFF. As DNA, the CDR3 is TGTGCCAGCAGCTTCGCGAGAAACACCGGGGAGCTGTTTTTT. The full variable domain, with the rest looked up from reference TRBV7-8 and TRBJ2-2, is GAGVSQSPRYKVAKRGQDVALRCDPISGHVSLFWYQQALGQGPEFLTYFQNEAQLDKSGLPSDRFFAERPEGSVSTLKIQRTQQEDSAVYLCASSFARNTGELFFGEGSRLTVL.

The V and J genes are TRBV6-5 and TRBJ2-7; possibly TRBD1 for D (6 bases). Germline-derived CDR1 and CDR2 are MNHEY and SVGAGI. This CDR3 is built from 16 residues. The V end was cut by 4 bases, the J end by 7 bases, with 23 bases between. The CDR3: CASSFKGGRGVREQYF. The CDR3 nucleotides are TGTGCCAGCAGTTTCAAAGGGGGTAGGGGCGTGAGGGAGCAGTACTTC.

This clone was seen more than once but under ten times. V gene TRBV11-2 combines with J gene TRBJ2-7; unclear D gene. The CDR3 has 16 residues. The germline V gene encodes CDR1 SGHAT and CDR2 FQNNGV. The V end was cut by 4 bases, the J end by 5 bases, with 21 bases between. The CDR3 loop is CASSSLKVRGYHEQYV. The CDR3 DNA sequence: TGTGCCAGCAGCTCCCTGAAAGTTAGAGGCTACCACGAGCAGTACGTC.

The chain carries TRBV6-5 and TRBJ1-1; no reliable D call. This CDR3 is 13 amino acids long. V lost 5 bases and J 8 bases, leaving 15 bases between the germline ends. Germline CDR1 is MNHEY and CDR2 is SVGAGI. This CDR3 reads CASSIAAWFEAFF. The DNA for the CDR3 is TGTGCCAGCAGTATAGCCGCCTGGTTCGAAGCTTTCTTT.

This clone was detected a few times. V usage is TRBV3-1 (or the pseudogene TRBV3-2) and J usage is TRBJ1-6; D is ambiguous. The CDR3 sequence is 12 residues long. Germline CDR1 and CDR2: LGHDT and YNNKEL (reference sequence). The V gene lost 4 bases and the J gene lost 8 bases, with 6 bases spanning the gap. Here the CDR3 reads CASSPSDSPLHF. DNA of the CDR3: TGTGCCAGCAGCCCCTCAGATTCACCCCTCCACTTT.

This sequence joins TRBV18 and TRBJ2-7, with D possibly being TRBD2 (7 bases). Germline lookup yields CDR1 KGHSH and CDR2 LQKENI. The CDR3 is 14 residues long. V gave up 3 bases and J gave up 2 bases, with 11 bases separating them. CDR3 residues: CASSPGGAAYEQYF. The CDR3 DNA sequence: TGTGCCAGCTCACCGGGGGGGGCCGCCTACGAGCAGTACTTC.

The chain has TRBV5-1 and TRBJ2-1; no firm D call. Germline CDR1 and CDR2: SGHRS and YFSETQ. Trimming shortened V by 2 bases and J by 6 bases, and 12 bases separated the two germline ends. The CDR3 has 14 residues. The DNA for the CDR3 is TGCGCCAGCAGCTTCTACGCCCCGAGCAATGAGCAGTTCTTC. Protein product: CASSFYAPSNEQFF.

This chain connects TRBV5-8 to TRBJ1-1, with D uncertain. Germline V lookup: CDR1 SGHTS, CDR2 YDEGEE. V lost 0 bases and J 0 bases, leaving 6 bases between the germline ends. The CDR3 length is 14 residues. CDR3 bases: TGTGCCAGCAGCTTGGGGCAGGTGAACACTGAAGCTTTCTTT. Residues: CASSLGQVNTEAFF.

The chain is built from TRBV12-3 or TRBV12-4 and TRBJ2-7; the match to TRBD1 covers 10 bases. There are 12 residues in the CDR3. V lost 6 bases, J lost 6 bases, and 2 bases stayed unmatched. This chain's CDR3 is CASRRTGGEQYV. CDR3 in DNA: TGTGCCAGCAGAAGGACAGGGGGCGAGCAGTACGTC.

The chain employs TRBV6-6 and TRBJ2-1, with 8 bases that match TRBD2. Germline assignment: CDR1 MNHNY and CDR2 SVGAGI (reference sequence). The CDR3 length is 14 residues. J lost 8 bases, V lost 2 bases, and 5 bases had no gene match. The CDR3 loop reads CASSYRGGQDEQFF. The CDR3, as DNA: TGTGCCAGCAGTTACCGGGGGGGCCAGGATGAGCAGTTCTTC.

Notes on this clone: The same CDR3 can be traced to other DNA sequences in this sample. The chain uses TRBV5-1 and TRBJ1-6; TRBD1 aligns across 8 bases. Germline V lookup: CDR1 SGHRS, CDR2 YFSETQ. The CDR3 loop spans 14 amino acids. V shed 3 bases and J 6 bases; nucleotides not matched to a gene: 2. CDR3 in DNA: TGCGCCAGCAGCTCCGACAGGGGTAATTCACCCCTCCACTTT. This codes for CASSSDRGNSPLHF. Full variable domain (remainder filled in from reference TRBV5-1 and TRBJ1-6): KAGVTQTPRYLIKTRGQQVTLSCSPISGHRSVSWYQQTPGQGLQFLFEYFSETQRNKGNFPGRFSGRQFSNSRSEMNVSTLELGDSALYLCASSSDRGNSPLHFGNGTRLTVT.